This note documents a single TCR beta chain sequence. Its antigen is undetermined. This entry comes from a study of beta chain features in type 1 diabetes. V lost 4 bases, J lost 6 bases, and 10 bases lay in between. The germline V gene has CDR1 SGHRS and CDR2 YFSETQ. The CDR3 length is 13 residues. General study results and limits: All four CD4+ subsets from Type 1 diabetes patients carried moderately but significantly shorter TCRB CDR3s. Sampled from patients, naive, central memory and Treg TCRB repertoires appeared more similar than those sampled from healthy donors. HLA influence on TCRB rearrangement stayed unresolved here. Amplification by PCR could prefer shorter templates, with the same effect in patients and controls.

Every bit of the isolated RNA underwent reverse transcription, so sequencing read expressed TCRB transcripts. Mean read depth for stem cell-like memory T cell samples was roughly 1 million reads. Some clones are missing from TCRdb's copy, which holds only in-frame ones; the method was immunoSEQ multiplex PCR. This table holds roughly 50,000 clones, around 40% found once. This clonotype was obtained from a man between 25 and 39 years old with type 1 diabetes. The chain employs TRBV5-1 and TRBJ2-2; maybe TRBD2 (6 bases). The sample comprised stem cell memory CD4+ T cells from blood. The CDR3 DNA follows: TGCGCCAGCAGCGGAGGGGAGTCCGGGGAGCTGTTTTTT. Protein: CASSGGESGELFF.